The 10 T cell receptor beta chains listed next were all sequenced from one sample in a study of cytomegalovirus exposure and HLA in healthy donors. Primers for the PCR totalled 60 Vbeta and 13 Jbeta. TCRdb's table, derived via immunoSEQ multiplex PCR, lists solely in-frame clones and lacks some. The sample has 55,000 to 65,000 clones; roughly 80% are singletons. The sequenced sample was PBMCs. These receptor sequences come from a woman in her thirties or forties in good health and CMV-seronegative.

The V call is TRBV7-2, the J call TRBJ1-2, with 9 positions matching TRBD1. The CDR3 consists of 15 residues. CDR1 is SGHTA and CDR2 is FQGNSA in the germline V gene. Germline trimming cut 4 bases from V and 1 base from J; bases unmatched to any gene: 4. The chain's CDR3 is CASSWGQGINYGYTF. As DNA, the CDR3 is TGTGCCAGCAGCTGGGGACAGGGAATTAACTATGGCTACACCTTC.

This clone has only a few counts. This chain connects TRBV7-3 to TRBJ2-3; TRBD2 agrees at 9 bases. CDR1 is SGHTA, CDR2 FQGTGA, per germline. This CDR3 comprises 18 residues. J was trimmed by 2 bases and V by 5 bases; bases with no gene match: 14. The CDR3 DNA reads TGTGCCAGCAGCCCAGATTTCGGAGGACTAGCGAACACAGATACGCAGTATTTT. This gives the protein CASSPDFGGLANTDTQYF.

The chain is built from TRBV30 and TRBJ1-5; 7 bases fit TRBD1. The CDR3 length is 13 residues. In germline, CDR1 is GTSNPN, CDR2 SVGIG (reference sequence). The V gene end was trimmed by 1 base and the J gene end by 4 bases; junction bases not matched to a gene: 1. The CDR3 DNA follows: TGTGCCTGGAGTGGGGACAGTAATCAGCCCCAGCATTTT. Amino acids: CAWSGDSNQPQHF.

The chain is built from TRBV27 and TRBJ2-2; 8 bases align to TRBD1. Germline V gene lookup returns CDR1 MNHEY and CDR2 SMNVEV (reference sequence). The CDR3 consists of 15 residues. The J segment lost 4 bases and the V segment lost 4 bases, leaving 5 bases of the junction unmatched. DNA for the CDR3: TGTGCCAGCAGTTCATCAGGGGGCGGCACCGGGGAGCTGTTTTTT. This gives the protein CASSSSGGGTGELFF.

This chain uses TRBV9 with TRBJ2-3; 12 bases are shared with TRBD2. The CDR3 loop spans 16 amino acids. Germline assignment: CDR1 SGDLS and CDR2 YYNGEE. J was trimmed by 2 bases and V by 7 bases; bases with no gene match: 8. The CDR3 DNA is TGTGCCAGCGGACAAGGACTAGCGGGATCCACAGATACGCAGTATTTT. Its translation is CASGQGLAGSTDTQYF.

This chain links TRBV6-1 with TRBJ2-1, with D tentatively TRBD2 (6 bases). CDR1 is MNHNS, CDR2 SASEGT, per germline. The V end lost 2 bases, the J end lost 2 bases, and 13 bases lay between the germline ends. This CDR3 is 16 amino acids long. The DNA for the CDR3 is TGTGCCAGCAGTGAAATGGTGGGAGGTCCCTACAATGAGCAGTTCTTC. Protein product: CASSEMVGGPYNEQFF.

CDR3 sequence reads: CASSSEGGRGTQPQHF. As DNA, the CDR3 is TGTGCCAGCAGCTCCGAGGGGGGGCGGGGGACCCAGCCCCAGCATTTT. This chain joins TRBV5-6 and TRBJ1-5; tentatively, D is TRBD1 (6 bases). This CDR3 comprises 16 residues. The V end lost 3 bases, the J end lost 7 bases, and 20 bases lay between the germline ends. In germline, CDR1 is SGHDT, CDR2 YYEEEE.

The J gene is TRBJ2-7, the V gene TRBV7-9; no firm D call. The CDR3 length is 13 residues. CDR1 is SEHNR, CDR2 FQNEAQ, per germline (reference sequence). Trimming removed 4 bases at V and 0 bases at J, with 7 bases between. Here the CDR3 DNA reads TGTGCCAGCAGCTCCCCGAGCTCCTACGAGCAGTACTTC. Translated: CASSSPSSYEQYF.

J is TRBJ1-2 and V is TRBV28, with TRBD1 matching over 8 bases. With V trimmed by 5 bases and J by 5 bases, 10 bases remained unmatched. The CDR3 has 15 amino acids. Germline CDR1 and CDR2: MDHEN and SYDVKM. The CDR3, as DNA: TGTGCCAGCAGTCCCCGGACAGGGAGGTATTATGGCTACACCTTC. Amino acids: CASSPRTGRYYGYTF.

CDR3 region: CASSSPPGNYEQYF. CDR3 coding DNA: TGTGCCAGCAGTTCCCCCCCGGGGAACTACGAGCAGTACTTC. The chain couples TRBV28 to TRBJ2-7; D perhaps matches TRBD2 (5 bases). V lost 4 bases to trimming and J lost 3 bases, with 13 bases between them. The length of the CDR3 is 14 residues. From germline, CDR1 is MDHEN and CDR2 SYDVKM.